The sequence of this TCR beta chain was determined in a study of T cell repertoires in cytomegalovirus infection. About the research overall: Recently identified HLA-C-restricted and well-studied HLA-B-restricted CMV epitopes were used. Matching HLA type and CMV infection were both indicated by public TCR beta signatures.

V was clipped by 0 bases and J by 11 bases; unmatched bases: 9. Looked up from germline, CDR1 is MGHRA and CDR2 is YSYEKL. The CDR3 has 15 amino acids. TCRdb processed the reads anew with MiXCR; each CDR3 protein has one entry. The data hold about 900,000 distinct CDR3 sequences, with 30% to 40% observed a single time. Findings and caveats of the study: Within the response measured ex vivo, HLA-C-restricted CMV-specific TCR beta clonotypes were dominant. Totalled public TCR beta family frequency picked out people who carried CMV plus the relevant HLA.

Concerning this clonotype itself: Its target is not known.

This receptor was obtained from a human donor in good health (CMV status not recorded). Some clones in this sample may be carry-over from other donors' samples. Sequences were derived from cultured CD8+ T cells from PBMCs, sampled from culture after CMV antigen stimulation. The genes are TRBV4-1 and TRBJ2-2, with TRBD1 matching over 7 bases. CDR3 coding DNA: TGCGCCAGCAGCCAAGATCCTGGACAGGCCTTCGAGCTGTTTTTT. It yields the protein CASSQDPGQAFELFF.